This TCR beta chain was documented in a study of blood T cells in healthy people across ages. The table lists this clonotype with a count of one. Primed by a sample-barcoded 5' primer and a J-beta primer mix, a second PCR proceeded for roughly 6 to 12 cycles. A single record per CDR3 protein comes from TCRdb applying MiXCR to the 5' RACE reads. This sample has hundreds of thousands of distinct CDR3 sequences, with around half found just once. Germline V gene data show CDR1 as SGHRS and CDR2 as YFSETQ. J lost 0 bases, V lost 4 bases, and 11 bases had no gene match. This CDR3 contains 17 residues. This TCR came from a woman aged 60 to 75 in good health. Material for sequencing was blood. This chain joins TRBV5-1 and TRBJ1-2; 8 nucleotides match TRBD1. The CDR3 nucleotides are TGCGCCAGCAGCGAAGGACAGGGAAACAGAGCTAACTATGGCTACACCTTC. This codes for CASSEGQGNRANYGYTF. The full variable domain, completed using reference TRBV5-1 and TRBJ1-2, is KAGVTQTPRYLIKTRGQQVTLSCSPISGHRSVSWYQQTPGQGLQFLFEYFSETQRNKGNFPGRFSGRQFSNSRSEMNVSTLELGDSALYLCASSEGQGNRANYGYTFGSGTRLTVV.